This T cell receptor beta chain came from a study of identical twins. MiXCR, run by TCRdb on the 5' RACE reads, gives a single entry per CDR3 protein. The table includes hundreds of thousands of distinct CDR3 sequences, approximately 25% detected once. This clonotype has only one observation. At one of its ends the junction is not consistent with the germline gene, which may arise from a read error. The sample was also reused in another study, on T cells expressing NK-cell markers.

This sequence originates from a woman under 30 in good health. The source material was CD4+ T cells sorted from blood.

The CDR3 nucleotides read TGTGCCAGCAGCTTGTCACAGAAGGTGATCTTC. Translation gives CASSLSQKVIF. The genes are TRBV5-8 and TRBJ2-1; D gene uncertain. This CDR3 has 11 residues. Germline V lookup: CDR1 SGHTS, CDR2 YDEGEE.